The present T cell receptor (beta chain) was sequenced within a study of T cell changes during pregnancy in multiple sclerosis. Per the germline V gene, CDR1 is LNHDA and CDR2 is SQIVND (reference sequence). There are 15 residues in the CDR3. V dropped 1 base and J dropped 5 bases, with 14 bases sitting between them. The assay was immunoSEQ multiplex PCR, and TCRdb's table has in-frame clones only and misses some. The repertoire holds tens of thousands of clones, with approximately 94% as singletons. Sequences were derived from CD4+ T cells from peripheral blood mononuclear cells, sampled after pregnancy. The chain couples TRBV19 to TRBJ1-1, with a tentative D call TRBD1 (6 bases). The clonotype originates from a female donor with multiple sclerosis, enrolled in a pregnancy study. For the CDR3, the DNA is TGTGCCAGTAGTATAGCTATGGGGGGGGCTACTGAAGCTTTCTTT. The encoded protein is CASSIAMGGATEAFF.